Below, 2 T cell receptor beta chains from the same sample are listed, as sequenced in a study of graft-versus-host responses after intestinal transplantation. Lymphocytes (intraepithelial and lamina propria) were released by processing the graft tissue. Libraries were prepared by immunoSEQ multiplex PCR; TCRdb keeps only in-frame clonotypes and omits some of them. Of about 63,000 clones in the sample, 75% to 90% were seen once. Sequences were derived from ileum tissue, sampled less than 400 days after transplant. Receptors originate from a human patient who received an intestinal transplant, so some T cells may come from the graft donor.

The rearrangement joins TRBV4-1 to TRBJ2-3, with a possible D match to TRBD1 (6 bases). Trimming shortened V by 1 base and J by 3 bases, and 8 bases separated the two germline ends. Germline CDR1 and CDR2: MGHRA and YSYEKL. CDR3 length: 14 amino acids. As DNA, the CDR3 is TGCGCCAGCAGCCAAGTAGGGGGAACAGATACGCAGTATTTT. This sequence encodes CASSQVGGTDTQYF.

The CDR3, as DNA: TGTGCCATGGGACAGGGGAACACTGAAGCTTTCTTT. Translation: CAMGQGNTEAFF. The chain links TRBV10-3 to TRBJ1-1, with TRBD1 matching over 9 bases. Germline CDR1 reads ENHRY; CDR2 reads SYGVKD. This CDR3 is 12 amino acids long. V dropped 9 bases and J dropped 1; count of bases not matched to a gene: 0.